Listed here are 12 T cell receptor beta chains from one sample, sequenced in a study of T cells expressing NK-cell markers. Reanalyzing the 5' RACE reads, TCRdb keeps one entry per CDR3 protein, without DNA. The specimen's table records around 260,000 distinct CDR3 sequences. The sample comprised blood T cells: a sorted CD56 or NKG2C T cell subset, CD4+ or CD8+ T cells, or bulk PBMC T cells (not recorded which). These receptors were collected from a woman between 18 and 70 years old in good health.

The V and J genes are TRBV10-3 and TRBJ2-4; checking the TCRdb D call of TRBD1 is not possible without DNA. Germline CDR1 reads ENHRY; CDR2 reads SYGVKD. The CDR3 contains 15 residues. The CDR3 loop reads CAISETGGQLNIQYF.

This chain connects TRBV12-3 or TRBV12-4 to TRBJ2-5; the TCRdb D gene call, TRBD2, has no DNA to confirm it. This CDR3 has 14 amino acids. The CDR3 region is CASSLEGNKETQYF.

Here the CDR3 reads CASSPGTSKSPNQPQHF. This rearrangement joins TRBV12-3 or TRBV12-4 to TRBJ1-5. The CDR3 totals 17 residues.

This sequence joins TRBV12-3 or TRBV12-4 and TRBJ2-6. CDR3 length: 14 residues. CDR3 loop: CASSSESGANVLTF.

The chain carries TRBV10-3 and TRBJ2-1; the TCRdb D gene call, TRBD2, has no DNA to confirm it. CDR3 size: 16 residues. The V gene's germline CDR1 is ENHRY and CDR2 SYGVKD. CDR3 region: CAISDPKREGGNEQFF.

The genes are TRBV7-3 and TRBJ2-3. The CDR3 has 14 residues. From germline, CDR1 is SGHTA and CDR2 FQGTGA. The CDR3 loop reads CASSLNHGSDTQYF.

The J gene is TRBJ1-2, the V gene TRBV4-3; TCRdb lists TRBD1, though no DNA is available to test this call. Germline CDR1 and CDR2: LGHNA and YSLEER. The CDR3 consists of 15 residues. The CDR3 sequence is CASSQSGGSNYGYTF.

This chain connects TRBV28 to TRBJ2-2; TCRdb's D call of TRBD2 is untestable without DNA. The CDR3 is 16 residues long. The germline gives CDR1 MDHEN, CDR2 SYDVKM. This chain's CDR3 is CASSFGLAGGVGELFF.

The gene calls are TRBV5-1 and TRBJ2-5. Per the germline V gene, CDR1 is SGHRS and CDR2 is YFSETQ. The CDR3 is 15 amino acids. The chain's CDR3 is CASSLAAAYQETQYF.

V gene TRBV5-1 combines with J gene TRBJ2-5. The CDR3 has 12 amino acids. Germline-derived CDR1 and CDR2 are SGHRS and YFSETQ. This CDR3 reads CASSLKAETQYF.

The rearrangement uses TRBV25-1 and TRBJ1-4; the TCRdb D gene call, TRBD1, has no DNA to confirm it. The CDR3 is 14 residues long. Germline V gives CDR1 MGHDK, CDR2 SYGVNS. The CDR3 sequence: CASTTGMGNEKLFF.

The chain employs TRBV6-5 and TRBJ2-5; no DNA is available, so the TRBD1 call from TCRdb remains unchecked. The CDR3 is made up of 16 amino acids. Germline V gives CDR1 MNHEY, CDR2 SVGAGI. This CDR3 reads CASSLGQGGWEETQYF.